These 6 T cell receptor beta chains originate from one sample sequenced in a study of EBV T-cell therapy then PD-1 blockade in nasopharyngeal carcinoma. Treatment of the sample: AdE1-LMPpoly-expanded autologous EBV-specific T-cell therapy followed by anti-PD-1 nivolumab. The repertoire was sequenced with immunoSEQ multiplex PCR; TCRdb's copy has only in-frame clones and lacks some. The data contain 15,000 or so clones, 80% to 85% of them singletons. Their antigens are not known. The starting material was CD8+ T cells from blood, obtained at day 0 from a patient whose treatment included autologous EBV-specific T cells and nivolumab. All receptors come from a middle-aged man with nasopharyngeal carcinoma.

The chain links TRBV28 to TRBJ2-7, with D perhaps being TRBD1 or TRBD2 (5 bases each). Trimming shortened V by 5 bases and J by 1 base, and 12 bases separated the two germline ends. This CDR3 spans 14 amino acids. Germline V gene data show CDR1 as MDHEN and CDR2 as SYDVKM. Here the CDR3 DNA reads TGTGCCAGCAGTACGCTCGGGGCATCCTACGAGCAGTACTTC. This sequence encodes CASSTLGASYEQYF.

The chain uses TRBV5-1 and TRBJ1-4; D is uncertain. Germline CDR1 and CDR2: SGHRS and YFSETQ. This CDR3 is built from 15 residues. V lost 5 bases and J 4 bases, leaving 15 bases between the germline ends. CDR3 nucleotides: TGCGCCAGCAGTCCTGAAGCTCAACTTAATGAAAAACTGTTTTTT. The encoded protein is CASSPEAQLNEKLFF.

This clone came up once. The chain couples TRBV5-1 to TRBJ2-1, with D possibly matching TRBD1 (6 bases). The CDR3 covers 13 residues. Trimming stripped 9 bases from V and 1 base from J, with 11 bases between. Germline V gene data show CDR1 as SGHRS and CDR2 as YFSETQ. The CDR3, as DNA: TGCGCCACCCGGGACATTTCCTACAATGAGCAGTTCTTC. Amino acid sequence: CATRDISYNEQFF.

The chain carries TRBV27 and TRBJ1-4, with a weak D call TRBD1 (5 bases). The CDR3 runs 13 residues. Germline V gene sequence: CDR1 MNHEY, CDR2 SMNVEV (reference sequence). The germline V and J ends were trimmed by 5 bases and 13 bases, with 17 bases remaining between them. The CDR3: CASSPQGHLLLFF. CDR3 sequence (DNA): TGTGCCAGCAGTCCTCAGGGCCATTTACTACTGTTTTTT.

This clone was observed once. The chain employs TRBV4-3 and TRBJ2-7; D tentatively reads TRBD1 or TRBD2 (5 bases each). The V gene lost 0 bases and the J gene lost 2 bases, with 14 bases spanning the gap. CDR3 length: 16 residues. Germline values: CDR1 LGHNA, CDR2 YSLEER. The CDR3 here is CASSQDHGTVTYEQYF. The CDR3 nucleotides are TGCGCCAGCAGCCAAGACCACGGGACCGTGACCTACGAGCAGTACTTC.

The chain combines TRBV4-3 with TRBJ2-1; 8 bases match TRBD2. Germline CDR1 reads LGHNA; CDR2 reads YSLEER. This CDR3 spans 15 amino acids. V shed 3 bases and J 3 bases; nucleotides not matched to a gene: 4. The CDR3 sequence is CASSQGRGDYNEQFF. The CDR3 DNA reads TGCGCCAGCAGCCAGGGGCGGGGGGACTACAATGAGCAGTTCTTC.